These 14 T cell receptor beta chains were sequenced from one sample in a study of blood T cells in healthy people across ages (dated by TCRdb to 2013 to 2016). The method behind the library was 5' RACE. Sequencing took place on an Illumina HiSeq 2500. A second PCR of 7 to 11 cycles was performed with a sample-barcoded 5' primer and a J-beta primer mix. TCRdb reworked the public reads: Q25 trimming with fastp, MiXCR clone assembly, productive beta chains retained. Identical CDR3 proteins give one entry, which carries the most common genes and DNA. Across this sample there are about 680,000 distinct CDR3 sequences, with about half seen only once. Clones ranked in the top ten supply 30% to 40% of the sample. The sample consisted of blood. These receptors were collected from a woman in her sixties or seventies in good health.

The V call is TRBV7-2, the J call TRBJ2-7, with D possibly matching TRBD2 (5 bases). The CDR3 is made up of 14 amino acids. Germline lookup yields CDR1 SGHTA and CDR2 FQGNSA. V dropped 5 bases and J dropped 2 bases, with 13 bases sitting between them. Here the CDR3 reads CASSQSRGPYEQYF. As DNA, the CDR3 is TGTGCCAGCAGCCAGAGTCGGGGTCCCTACGAGCAGTACTTC.

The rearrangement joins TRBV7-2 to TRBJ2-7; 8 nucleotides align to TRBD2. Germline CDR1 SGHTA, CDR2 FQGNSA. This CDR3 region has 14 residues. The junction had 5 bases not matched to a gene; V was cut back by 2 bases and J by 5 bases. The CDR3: CASSLREGPHEQYF. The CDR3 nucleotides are TGTGCCAGCAGCTTACGGGAGGGCCCCCACGAGCAGTACTTC.

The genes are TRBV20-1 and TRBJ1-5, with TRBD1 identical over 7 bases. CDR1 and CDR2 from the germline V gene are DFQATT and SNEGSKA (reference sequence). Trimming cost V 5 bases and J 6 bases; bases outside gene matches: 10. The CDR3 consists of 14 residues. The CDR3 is CSASTGMSGQPQHF. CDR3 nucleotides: TGCAGTGCTTCGACAGGGATGTCCGGTCAGCCCCAGCATTTT.

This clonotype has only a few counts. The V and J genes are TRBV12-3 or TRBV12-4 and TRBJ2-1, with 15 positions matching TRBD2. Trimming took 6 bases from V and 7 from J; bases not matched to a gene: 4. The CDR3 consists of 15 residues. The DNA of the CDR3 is TGTGCCAGCAGAGGGACTAGCGGGAGGTTGAATGAGCAGTTCTTC. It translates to CASRGTSGRLNEQFF.

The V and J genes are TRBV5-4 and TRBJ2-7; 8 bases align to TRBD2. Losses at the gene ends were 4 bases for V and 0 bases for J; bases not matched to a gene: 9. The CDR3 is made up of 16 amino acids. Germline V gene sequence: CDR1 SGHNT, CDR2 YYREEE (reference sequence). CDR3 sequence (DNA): TGTGCCAGCAGCGGGCTTAGCGGGACTAACTCCTACGAGCAGTACTTC. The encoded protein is CASSGLSGTNSYEQYF.

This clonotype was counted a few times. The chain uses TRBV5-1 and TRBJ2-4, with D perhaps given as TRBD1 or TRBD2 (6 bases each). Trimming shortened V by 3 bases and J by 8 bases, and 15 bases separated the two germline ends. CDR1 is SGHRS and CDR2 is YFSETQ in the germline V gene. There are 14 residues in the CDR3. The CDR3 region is CASSSGNREDIQYF. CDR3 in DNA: TGCGCCAGCAGCTCGGGGAACAGGGAGGACATTCAGTACTTC.

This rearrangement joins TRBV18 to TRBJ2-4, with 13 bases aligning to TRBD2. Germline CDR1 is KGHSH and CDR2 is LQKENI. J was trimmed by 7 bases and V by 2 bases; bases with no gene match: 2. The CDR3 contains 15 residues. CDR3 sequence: CASSPTSGRENIQYF. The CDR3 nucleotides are TGTGCCAGCTCACCAACTAGCGGGAGGGAGAACATTCAGTACTTC.

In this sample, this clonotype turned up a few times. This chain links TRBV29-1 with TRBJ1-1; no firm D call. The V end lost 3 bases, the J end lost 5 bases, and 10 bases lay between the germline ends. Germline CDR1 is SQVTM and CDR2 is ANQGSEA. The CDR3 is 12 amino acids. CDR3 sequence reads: CSVDNGGTEAFF. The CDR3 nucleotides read TGCAGCGTTGACAACGGTGGGACTGAAGCTTTCTTT.

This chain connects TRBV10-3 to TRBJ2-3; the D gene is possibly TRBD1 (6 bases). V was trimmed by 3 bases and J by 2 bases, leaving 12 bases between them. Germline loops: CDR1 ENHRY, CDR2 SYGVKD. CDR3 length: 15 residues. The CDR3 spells CAISEPRQATDTQYF. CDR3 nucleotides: TGTGCCATCAGTGAACCCCGACAGGCCACAGATACGCAGTATTTT.

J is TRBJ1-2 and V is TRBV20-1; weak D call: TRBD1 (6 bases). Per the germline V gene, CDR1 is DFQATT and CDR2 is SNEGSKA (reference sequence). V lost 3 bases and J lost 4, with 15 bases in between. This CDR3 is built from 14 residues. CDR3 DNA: TGCAGTGCTAGTCACACCACGGACAGCTATGGCTACACCTTC. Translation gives CSASHTTDSYGYTF.

CDR3 in DNA: TGTGCCAGCAGTACTAGCGGGAGTCTATCCTACGAGCAGTACTTC. Translation gives CASSTSGSLSYEQYF. V usage is TRBV12-3 or TRBV12-4 and J usage is TRBJ2-7; 11 nucleotides agree with TRBD2. The CDR3 sequence is 15 residues long. Trimming at V came to 5 bases and at J to 1 base, leaving 4 bases not matched to a gene.

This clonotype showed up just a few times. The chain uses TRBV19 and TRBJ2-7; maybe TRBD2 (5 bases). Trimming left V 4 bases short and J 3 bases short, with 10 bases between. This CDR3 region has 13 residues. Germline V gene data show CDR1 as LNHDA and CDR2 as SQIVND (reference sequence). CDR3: CASSRGKNYEQYF. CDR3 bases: TGTGCCAGTAGTAGAGGGAAGAACTACGAGCAGTACTTC. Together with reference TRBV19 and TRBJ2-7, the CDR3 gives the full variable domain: DGGITQSPKYLFRKEGQNVTLSCEQNLNHDAMYWYRQDPGQGLRLIYYSQIVNDFQKGDIAEGYSVSREKKESFPLTVTSAQKNPTAFYLCASSRGKNYEQYFGPGTRLTVT.

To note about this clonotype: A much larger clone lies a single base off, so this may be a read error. The chain's CDR3 is CASGETGQGRSPPHF. CDR3 bases: TGTGCCAGCGGTGAGACGGGACAGGGAAGATCACCCCCCCACTTT. This sequence joins TRBV27 and TRBJ1-6, with TRBD1 matching 9 bases. This CDR3 is built from 15 residues. Looked up from germline, CDR1 is MNHEY and CDR2 is SMNVEV (reference sequence).

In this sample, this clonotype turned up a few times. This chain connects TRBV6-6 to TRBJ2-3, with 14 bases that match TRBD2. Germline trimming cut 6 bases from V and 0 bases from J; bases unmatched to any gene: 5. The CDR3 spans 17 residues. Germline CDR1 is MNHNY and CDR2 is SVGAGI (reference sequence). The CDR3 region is CASRRTSGRTSTDTQYF. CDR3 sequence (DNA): TGTGCCAGCAGACGGACTAGCGGGAGGACTAGCACAGATACGCAGTATTTT.